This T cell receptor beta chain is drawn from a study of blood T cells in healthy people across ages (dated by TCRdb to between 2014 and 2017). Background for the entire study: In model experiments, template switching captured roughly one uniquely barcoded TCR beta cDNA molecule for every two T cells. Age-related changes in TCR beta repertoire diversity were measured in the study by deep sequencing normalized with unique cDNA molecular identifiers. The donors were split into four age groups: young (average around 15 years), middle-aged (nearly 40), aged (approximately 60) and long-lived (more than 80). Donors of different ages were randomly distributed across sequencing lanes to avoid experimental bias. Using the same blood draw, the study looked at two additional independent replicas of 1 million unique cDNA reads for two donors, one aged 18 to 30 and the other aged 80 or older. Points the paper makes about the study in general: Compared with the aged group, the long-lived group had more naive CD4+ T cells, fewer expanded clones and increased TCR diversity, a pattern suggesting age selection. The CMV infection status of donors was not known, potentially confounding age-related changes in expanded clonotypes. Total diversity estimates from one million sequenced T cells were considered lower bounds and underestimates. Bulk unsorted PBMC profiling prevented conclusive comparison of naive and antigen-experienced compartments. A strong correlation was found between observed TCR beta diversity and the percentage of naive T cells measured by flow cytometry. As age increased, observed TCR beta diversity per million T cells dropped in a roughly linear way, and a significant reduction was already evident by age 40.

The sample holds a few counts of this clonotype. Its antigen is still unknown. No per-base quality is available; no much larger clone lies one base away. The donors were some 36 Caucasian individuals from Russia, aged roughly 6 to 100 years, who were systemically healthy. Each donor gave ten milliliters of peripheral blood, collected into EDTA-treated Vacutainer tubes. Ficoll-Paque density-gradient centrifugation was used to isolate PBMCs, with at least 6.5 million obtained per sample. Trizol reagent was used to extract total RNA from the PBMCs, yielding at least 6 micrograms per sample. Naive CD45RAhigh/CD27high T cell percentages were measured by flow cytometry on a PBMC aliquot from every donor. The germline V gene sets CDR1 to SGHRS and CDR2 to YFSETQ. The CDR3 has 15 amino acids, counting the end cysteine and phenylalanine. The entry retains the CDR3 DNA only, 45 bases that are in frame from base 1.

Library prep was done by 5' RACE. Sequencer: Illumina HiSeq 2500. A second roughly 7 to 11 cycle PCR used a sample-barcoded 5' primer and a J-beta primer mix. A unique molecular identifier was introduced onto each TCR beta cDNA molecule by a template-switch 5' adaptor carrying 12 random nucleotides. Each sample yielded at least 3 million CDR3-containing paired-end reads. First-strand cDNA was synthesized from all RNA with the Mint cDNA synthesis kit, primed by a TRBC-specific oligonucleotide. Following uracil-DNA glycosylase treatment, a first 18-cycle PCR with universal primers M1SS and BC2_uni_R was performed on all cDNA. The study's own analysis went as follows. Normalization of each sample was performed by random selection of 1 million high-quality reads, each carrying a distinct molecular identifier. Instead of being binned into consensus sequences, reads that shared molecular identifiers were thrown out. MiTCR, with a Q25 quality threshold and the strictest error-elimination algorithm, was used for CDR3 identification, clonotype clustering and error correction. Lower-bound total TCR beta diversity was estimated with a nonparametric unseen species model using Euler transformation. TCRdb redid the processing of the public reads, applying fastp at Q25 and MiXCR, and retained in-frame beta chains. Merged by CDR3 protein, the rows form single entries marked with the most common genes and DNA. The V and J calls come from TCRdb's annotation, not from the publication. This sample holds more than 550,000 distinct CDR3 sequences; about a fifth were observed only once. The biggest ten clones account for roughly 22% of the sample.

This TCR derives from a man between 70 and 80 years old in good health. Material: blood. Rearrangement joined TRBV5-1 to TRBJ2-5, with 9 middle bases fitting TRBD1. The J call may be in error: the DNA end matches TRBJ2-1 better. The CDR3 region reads CASSLAGTGNNEQFF. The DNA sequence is TGCGCCAGCAGCTTGGCCGGGACAGGGAACAATGAGCAGTTCTTC.